Shown below are 16 T cell receptor beta chains from a single sample sequenced in a study of blood T cell repertoires in COVID-19. Sequencing was performed with immunoSEQ multiplex PCR; in TCRdb, only in-frame clones are kept and a portion is missing. The table has about 83,000 clones, under 95% seen once. Sequenced: peripheral blood. The receptors here all came from a woman older than 75 with active or convalescent COVID-19.

The rearrangement links TRBV28 to TRBJ2-6; D is perhaps TRBD1 (6 bases). The V end lost 4 bases, the J end lost 2 bases, and 15 bases lay between the germline ends. CDR3 length equals 17 residues. The germline gives CDR1 MDHEN, CDR2 SYDVKM. CDR3 DNA sequence: TGTGCCAGCAGTTCTTACCAGGGGATAGCTGGGGCCAACGTCCTGACTTTC. Translating gives CASSSYQGIAGANVLTF.

The CDR3 region is CASSLGQGSTEAFF. For the CDR3, the DNA is TGTGCCAGCAGCCTCGGACAGGGTAGCACTGAAGCTTTCTTT. The chain is built from TRBV27 and TRBJ1-1; TRBD1 matches 8 bases. The germline V gene encodes CDR1 MNHEY and CDR2 SMNVEV (reference sequence). V lost 6 bases to trimming and J lost 4 bases; unmatched junction nucleotides: 7. The CDR3 extends over 14 amino acids.

The V and J genes are TRBV6-2 or TRBV6-3 and TRBJ2-5; perhaps TRBD1 as D (6 bases). Germline lookup yields CDR1 MNHEY and CDR2 SVGEGT. Trimming pared 6 bases from V and 7 bases from J, leaving 9 bases between. This CDR3 contains 11 residues. CDR3 sequence: CASSTGPTQYF. CDR3 in DNA: TGTGCCAGCAGCACAGGGCCGACCCAGTACTTC.

The V gene is TRBV5-1, the J gene TRBJ1-2; perhaps TRBD1 as D (5 bases). This CDR3 has 16 residues. Between the trimmed V and J ends, which lost 1 base and 4 bases, there was a span of 17 bases. CDR1 is SGHRS and CDR2 is YFSETQ in the germline V gene. In DNA form, the CDR3 reads TGCGCCAGCAGCTTGATGTTCGACAGTGCGTCCTATGGCTACACCTTC. Its protein product is CASSLMFDSASYGYTF.

This chain joins TRBV2 and TRBJ1-1; 8 nucleotides line up with TRBD1. The CDR3 extends over 14 amino acids. V dropped 8 bases and J dropped 4; count of bases not matched to a gene: 9. Germline-derived CDR1 and CDR2 are SNHLY and FYNNEI. This chain's CDR3 is CASGGQGEGTEAFF. CDR3 DNA: TGTGCCAGCGGAGGACAGGGCGAGGGCACTGAAGCTTTCTTT.

The chain links TRBV24-1 to TRBJ2-3, with D possibly TRBD1 on 6 matching bases. Germline values: CDR1 KGHDR, CDR2 SFDVKD. The V gene lost 5 bases and the J gene lost 6 bases, with 14 bases spanning the gap. This CDR3 has 14 residues. The CDR3 is CATSVGQSGDTQYF. The CDR3 DNA follows: TGTGCCACCAGTGTAGGACAGTCCGGGGATACGCAGTATTTT.

The chain links TRBV18 to TRBJ2-3, with 7 bases that match TRBD2. The CDR3 loop spans 15 amino acids. V gave up 6 bases and J gave up 3 bases; unmatched junction bases: 9. Germline values: CDR1 KGHSH, CDR2 LQKENI. This CDR3 is CASSSRTSKTDTQYF. The CDR3 region has the DNA TGTGCCAGCTCTTCCCGGACTAGTAAAACAGATACGCAGTATTTT. The whole variable domain, filled in from reference TRBV18 and TRBJ2-3, reads NAGVMQNPRHLVRRRGQEARLRCSPMKGHSHVYWYRQLPEEGLKFMVYLQKENIIDESGMPKERFSAEFPKEGPSILRIQQVVRGDSAAYFCASSSRTSKTDTQYFGPGTRLTVL.

The chain carries TRBV12-3 or TRBV12-4 and TRBJ1-5; D remains unclear. The CDR3 totals 13 residues. Trimming stripped 6 bases from V and 6 bases from J, with 12 bases between. This CDR3 is CASSLTGGQPQHF. The CDR3 nucleotides read TGTGCCAGCAGCCTGACGGGAGGTCAGCCCCAGCATTTT.

The J gene is TRBJ2-1, the V gene TRBV24-1; possible D gene TRBD1, 5 bases. The CDR3 has 15 amino acids. Germline V gives CDR1 KGHDR, CDR2 SFDVKD. V shed 4 bases and J shed 10 bases, with 19 bases lying between them. For the CDR3, the DNA is TGTGCCACCAGTGAGAGGTGGAAGGGGCAGGAGGAGCAGTTCTTC. It encodes CATSERWKGQEEQFF.

The chain uses TRBV9 and TRBJ2-5; 7 bases are shared with TRBD2. The germline V gene has CDR1 SGDLS and CDR2 YYNGEE. The CDR3 length is 15 residues. J was trimmed by 3 bases and V by 0 bases; bases with no gene match: 5. Here the CDR3 reads CASSVDRGGEETQYF. The CDR3 DNA reads TGTGCCAGCAGCGTAGATCGTGGGGGGGAAGAGACCCAGTACTTC.

The chain couples TRBV6-5 to TRBJ2-2; the match to TRBD1 covers 10 bases. Trimming cost V 6 bases and J 1 base; bases outside gene matches: 2. This CDR3 contains 15 residues. Per the germline V gene, CDR1 is MNHEY and CDR2 is SVGAGI. Here the CDR3 DNA reads TGTGCCAGCAGCAGGGACAGGGGGAACACCGGGGAGCTGTTTTTT. It codes for CASSRDRGNTGELFF.

This clone has a single count. The rearrangement uses TRBV27 and TRBJ1-6, with D uncertain. V lost 5 bases, J lost 10 bases, and 15 bases lay in between. The CDR3 is 14 amino acids. Germline CDR1 and CDR2: MNHEY and SMNVEV (reference sequence). This chain's CDR3 is CASSPAGYSSPLHF. The CDR3 DNA reads TGTGCCAGCAGTCCCGCCGGTTATTCGTCACCCCTCCACTTT.

The rearrangement links TRBV7-9 to TRBJ2-1, with TRBD2 as a possible D gene (6 bases). The V gene's germline CDR1 is SEHNR and CDR2 FQNEAQ (reference sequence). V was trimmed by 1 base and J by 3 bases, leaving 19 bases between them. CDR3 length: 18 residues. This CDR3 is CASSLGRAGPLLYNEQFF. The CDR3 bases are TGTGCCAGCAGCTTAGGGCGCGCGGGACCCCTGCTCTACAATGAGCAGTTCTTC.

The chain employs TRBV18 and TRBJ2-2; maybe TRBD1 (5 bases). The germline V gene encodes CDR1 KGHSH and CDR2 LQKENI. Trimming took off 0 bases at V and 4 bases at J, with 12 bases between the two ends. The CDR3 sequence is 16 residues long. CDR3 sequence: CASSPPGQTRTGELFF. As DNA, the CDR3 is TGTGCCAGCTCACCACCGGGGCAAACCCGCACCGGGGAGCTGTTTTTT.

The chain recombines TRBV6-2 or TRBV6-3 with TRBJ1-2; D possibly corresponds to TRBD1 (6 bases). V was cut by 6 bases and J by 6 bases, with 14 bases left in between. CDR3 length: 13 residues. Germline CDR1 reads MNHEY; CDR2 reads SVGEGT. CDR3 nucleotide sequence: TGTGCCAGCAGCGGACAGTTACAGGATGGCTACACCTTC. Translated, it gives CASSGQLQDGYTF.

The chain joins TRBV2 to TRBJ1-1; D remains ambiguous. The germline V and J ends were trimmed by 8 bases and 0 bases, with 10 bases remaining between them. CDR3 length: 13 amino acids. From germline, CDR1 is SNHLY and CDR2 FYNNEI. Here the CDR3 DNA reads TGTGCCAGCGGCTCATCCATGAACACTGAAGCTTTCTTT. Amino acid sequence: CASGSSMNTEAFF.